This T cell receptor beta chain was captured in a study of Graves' ophthalmopathy and Graves' hyperthyroidism. Investigators amplified TCR beta CDR3 regions from RNA transcripts. Investigators did first-round RT-PCR with HTBI primers, then second-round multiplex PCR. One entry per CDR3 protein, called by TCRdb with MiXCR from the multiplex PCR reads. Of about 220,000 distinct CDR3 sequences in the sample, 20% to 25% are singletons; the top ten hold roughly 42%. This clonotype showed up many times. Certain patients, namely those with other autoimmune diseases, uncontrolled infections, pregnancy or lactation, were excluded. The starting material, more than 8.5 ml of fresh peripheral blood, provided the PBMCs. With 5 bases removed from V and 2 bases from J, the gap between germline ends came to 6 bases. The CDR3 is 13 residues long. CDR1 is KGHDR, CDR2 SFDVKD, per germline.

The chain uses TRBV24-1 and TRBJ1-5; D gene ambiguous. This clonotype was sampled from a woman aged 50 to 60 with Graves' ophthalmopathy. Sequenced input: peripheral blood. The CDR3 spells CATSGLGNQPQHF. The CDR3 DNA is TGTGCCACCAGTGGCTTAGGCAATCAGCCCCAGCATTTT.